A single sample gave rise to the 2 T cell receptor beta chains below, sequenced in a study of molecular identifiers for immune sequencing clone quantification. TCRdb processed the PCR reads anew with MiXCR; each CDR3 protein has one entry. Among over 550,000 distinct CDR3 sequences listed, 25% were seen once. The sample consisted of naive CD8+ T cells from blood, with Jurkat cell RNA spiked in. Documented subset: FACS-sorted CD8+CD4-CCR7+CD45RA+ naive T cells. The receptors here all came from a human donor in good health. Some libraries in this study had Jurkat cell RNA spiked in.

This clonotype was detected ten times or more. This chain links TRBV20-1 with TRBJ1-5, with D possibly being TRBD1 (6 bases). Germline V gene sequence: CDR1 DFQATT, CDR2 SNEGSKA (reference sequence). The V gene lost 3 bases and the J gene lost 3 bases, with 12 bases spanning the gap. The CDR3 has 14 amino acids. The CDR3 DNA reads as TGCAGTGCTAGTTCAGGGGTTGTCAATCAGCCCCAGCATTTT. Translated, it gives CSASSGVVNQPQHF.

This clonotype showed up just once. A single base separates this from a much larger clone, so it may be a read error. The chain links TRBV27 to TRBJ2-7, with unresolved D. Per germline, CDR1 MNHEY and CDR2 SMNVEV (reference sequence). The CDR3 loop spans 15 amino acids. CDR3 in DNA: TGTGCCAGCAGCCCCGGATCCTACAGCTCCTACAAGCAGTACTTC. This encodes CASSPGSYSSYKQYF.